What follows are 16 T cell receptor beta chains derived from one specimen sequenced in a study of T cell responses to AZD1222 COVID-19 vaccine. Clones were sequenced by immunoSEQ multiplex PCR, and TCRdb holds only the in-frame ones, with some missing. In the table there are 130,000 or so clones, under 95% of which are singletons. Sample: peripheral blood, taken on day 0 of AZD1222 vaccination. The receptors derive from an adult in good health.

The chain uses TRBV5-1 and TRBJ1-1; D unresolved. Germline V CDR1 and CDR2: SGHRS, YFSETQ. Trimming took off 0 bases at V and 2 bases at J, with 5 bases between the two ends. CDR3 length: 13 residues. The CDR3: CASSLVRNTEAFF. The DNA of the CDR3 is TGCGCCAGCAGCTTGGTCAGAAACACTGAAGCTTTCTTT.

The chain recombines TRBV7-8 with TRBJ2-5; no clear D. V dropped 4 bases and J dropped 7 bases, with 16 bases sitting between them. Germline CDR1 is SGHVS and CDR2 is FQNEAQ. CDR3 length equals 14 residues. The CDR3 is CASSYRPQKGTQYF. The CDR3 region has the DNA TGTGCCAGCAGCTACCGACCTCAGAAGGGGACCCAGTACTTC. The full variable domain, rest sourced from reference TRBV7-8 and TRBJ2-5, is GAGVSQSPRYKVAKRGQDVALRCDPISGHVSLFWYQQALGQGPEFLTYFQNEAQLDKSGLPSDRFFAERPEGSVSTLKIQRTQQEDSAVYLCASSYRPQKGTQYFGPGTRLLVL.

The genes are TRBV4-3 and TRBJ2-2, with TRBD2 matching over 7 bases. Germline assignment: CDR1 LGHNA and CDR2 YSLEER. With V trimmed by 3 bases and J by 6 bases, 13 bases remained unmatched. The CDR3 has 17 residues. The CDR3 nucleotides are TGCGCCAGCAGCCAGTTATTGGGGACTACCCCCTCCGGGGAGCTGTTTTTT. Its translation: CASSQLLGTTPSGELFF.

This rearrangement joins TRBV7-6 to TRBJ2-7; possibly TRBD1 or TRBD2 for D (5 bases each). Trimming cost V 2 bases and J 2 bases, with 16 bases left between them. This CDR3 has 16 residues. CDR1 is SGHVS, CDR2 FNYEAQ, per germline. CDR3 nucleotide sequence: TGTGCCAGCAGCTTATCCGGGACGGCTATGCCCTACGAGCAGTACTTC. Amino acids: CASSLSGTAMPYEQYF.

The chain recombines TRBV19 with TRBJ1-4; D unresolved. The CDR3 runs 14 residues. V lost 6 bases and J lost 8, with 16 bases in between. The germline V gene has CDR1 LNHDA and CDR2 SQIVND (reference sequence). The CDR3 nucleotides are TGTGCCAGTAGGGTGAGGCGTGAGGGCGAAAAACTGTTTTTT. Protein: CASRVRREGEKLFF. The full variable domain, in which reference TRBV19 and TRBJ1-4 provide the parts outside the CDR3, is DGGITQSPKYLFRKEGQNVTLSCEQNLNHDAMYWYRQDPGQGLRLIYYSQIVNDFQKGDIAEGYSVSREKKESFPLTVTSAQKNPTAFYLCASRVRREGEKLFFGSGTQLSVL.

The CDR3 DNA reads TGCGCCAGCAGCTTGCTTACAGGGTTCATCATGAACACTGAAGCTTTCTTT. Protein sequence: CASSLLTGFIMNTEAFF. The rearrangement links TRBV5-1 to TRBJ1-1; a weak D match, TRBD1 (6 bases). V was shortened by 1 base and J by 0 bases, with 16 bases between the two germline ends. CDR1 and CDR2 (germline): SGHRS, YFSETQ. The CDR3 covers 17 residues.

This chain links TRBV6-1 with TRBJ1-1; 7 nucleotides agree with TRBD1. CDR1 is MNHNS and CDR2 is SASEGT in the germline V gene. The CDR3 runs 15 residues. Losses at the gene ends were 3 bases for V and 1 base for J; bases not matched to a gene: 5. This chain's CDR3 is CASSEKGAGNTEAFF. The CDR3 region has the DNA TGTGCCAGCAGTGAGAAGGGGGCCGGGAACACTGAAGCTTTCTTT.

V usage is TRBV5-4 and J usage is TRBJ1-2; D call uncertain. Trimming left V 1 base short and J 2 bases short, with 12 bases between. The germline V gene has CDR1 SGHNT and CDR2 YYREEE (reference sequence). The CDR3 contains 15 residues. CDR3 in DNA: TGTGCCAGCAGCTTGTGGGCGCGACCGAACTATGGCTACACCTTC. It encodes CASSLWARPNYGYTF.

The gene calls are TRBV6-5 and TRBJ2-2; a possible D gene is TRBD2 (5 bases). The length of the CDR3 is 14 residues. The germline CDR1 and CDR2 sequences are MNHEY and SVGAGI. Trimming left V 10 bases short and J 0 bases short, with 12 bases between. The DNA for the CDR3 is TGTGCCACCCATCGGGGTCCGAACACCGGGGAGCTGTTTTTT. Its translation is CATHRGPNTGELFF.

This clone was seen a handful of times. J is TRBJ2-7 and V is TRBV27, with D perhaps matching TRBD1 (6 bases). In germline, CDR1 is MNHEY, CDR2 SMNVEV (reference sequence). CDR3 length: 14 amino acids. V was clipped by 6 bases and J by 3 bases, with 15 bases between them. Here the CDR3 reads CASSTATGLYEQYF. The CDR3 nucleotides read TGTGCCAGCAGCACTGCAACAGGGCTCTACGAGCAGTACTTC.

This clone is a singleton in its sample. The chain uses TRBV27 and TRBJ1-4; possible D gene TRBD1, 6 bases. The length of the CDR3 is 13 residues. The germline gives CDR1 MNHEY, CDR2 SMNVEV (reference sequence). V gave up 9 bases and J gave up 7 bases, with 15 bases separating them. CDR3 sequence (DNA): TGTGCCAGTCAGGGCAGGGGAGCTGAAAAACTGTTTTTT. It codes for CASQGRGAEKLFF.

This chain uses TRBV5-1 with TRBJ2-1; D remains ambiguous. The CDR3 consists of 11 residues. V was pared by 0 bases and J by 9 bases, with 4 bases between. Germline V gives CDR1 SGHRS, CDR2 YFSETQ. CDR3 sequence reads: CASSLGVEQFF. DNA for the CDR3: TGCGCCAGCAGCTTGGGGGTTGAGCAGTTCTTC.

This sequence joins TRBV6-5 and TRBJ1-5, with D possibly being TRBD1 (5 bases). This CDR3 contains 13 residues. V lost 4 bases and J 4 bases, leaving 8 bases between the germline ends. Germline assignment: CDR1 MNHEY and CDR2 SVGAGI. CDR3 region: CASSFGGNQPQHF. CDR3 coding DNA: TGTGCCAGCAGTTTCGGGGGGAATCAGCCCCAGCATTTT.

This clone has more than one count but fewer than ten. The chain employs TRBV6-6 and TRBJ1-2, with 7 bases lining up with TRBD1. The V gene's germline CDR1 is MNHNY and CDR2 SVGAGI (reference sequence). The CDR3 sequence is 13 residues long. V trimming: 5 bases; J trimming: 8 bases; junction bases outside the gene matches: 8. For the CDR3, the DNA is TGTGCCAGCAGTAAGACCGGGACAGAAGGCTACACCTTC. Translation: CASSKTGTEGYTF.

This chain joins TRBV2 and TRBJ2-5; D may be TRBD1 (6 bases). Trimming left V 6 bases short and J 7 bases short, with 15 bases between. The CDR3 spans 13 residues. Germline-derived CDR1 and CDR2 are SNHLY and FYNNEI. This chain's CDR3 is CASRGDQGGTQYF. The CDR3 region has the DNA TGTGCCAGCAGGGGGGACCAAGGGGGGACCCAGTACTTC.

This chain links TRBV24-1 with TRBJ1-5, with TRBD1 identical over 7 bases. This CDR3 contains 15 residues. CDR1 is KGHDR, CDR2 SFDVKD, per germline. Unmatched junction bases numbered 5, after V lost 7 bases and J lost 0 bases. The CDR3 nucleotides read TGTGCCACCAGCGCAGGGGGATATAGCAATCAGCCCCAGCATTTT. Residues: CATSAGGYSNQPQHF.